The 28 T cell receptor beta chains reported below all come from one sample, sequenced in a study of blood T cell repertoires in COVID-19. Assay: immunoSEQ multiplex PCR; the TCRdb copy retains only in-frame clones and omits some. The sample records 200,000 to 250,000 clones, around 82% being singletons. The sequenced sample was peripheral blood. These receptors were taken from a woman aged 70 to 79 with acute or convalescent COVID-19.

The chain links TRBV6-6 to TRBJ2-1; 15 nucleotides align to TRBD2. Germline V gene lookup returns CDR1 MNHNY and CDR2 SVGAGI (reference sequence). This CDR3 is built from 16 residues. Trimming at V came to 6 bases and at J to 7 bases, leaving 7 bases not matched to a gene. The CDR3 DNA reads as TGTGCCAGCAGAACCGGGACTAGCGGGAGGATAAATGAGCAGTTCTTC. Protein: CASRTGTSGRINEQFF.

The chain links TRBV30 to TRBJ2-7; TRBD2 aligns across 7 bases. J lost 6 bases, V lost 2 bases, and 10 bases had no gene match. The CDR3 is made up of 14 amino acids. CDR1 is GTSNPN, CDR2 SVGIG, per germline (reference sequence). The CDR3 loop reads CAWSQWEGLVEQYF. The CDR3 region has the DNA TGTGCCTGGAGTCAGTGGGAGGGTCTTGTCGAGCAGTACTTC.

The chain uses TRBV10-1 and TRBJ2-1; 9 bases line up with TRBD2. Unmatched junction bases numbered 1, after V lost 3 bases and J lost 4 bases. This CDR3 spans 14 amino acids. Germline assignment: CDR1 WNHNN and CDR2 SYGVQD (reference sequence). Written as DNA, the CDR3 is TGCGCCAGCAGTGAAGGACTAGCGTACAATGAGCAGTTCTTC. Translating gives CASSEGLAYNEQFF.

The chain employs TRBV3-1 (or the pseudogene TRBV3-2) and TRBJ2-7; 11 bases map to TRBD1. Germline CDR1 and CDR2: LGHDT and YNNKEL (reference sequence). The junction had 1 base not matched to a gene; V was cut back by 4 bases and J by 2 bases. The CDR3 has 14 amino acids. The CDR3 nucleotides read TGTGCCAGCAGCCTGGACAGGGGGCCCTACGAGCAGTACTTC. Translated: CASSLDRGPYEQYF.

The chain couples TRBV25-1 to TRBJ2-2; D is possibly TRBD2 (6 bases). The V gene's germline CDR1 is MGHDK and CDR2 SYGVNS. This CDR3 region has 16 residues. V was cut by 1 base and J by 4 bases, with 13 bases left in between. The DNA of the CDR3 is TGTGCCAGCAGTGAATCCCTCCCCGGGGGCACCGGGGAGCTGTTTTTT. It translates to CASSESLPGGTGELFF.

The chain combines TRBV18 with TRBJ2-2; 7 bases fit TRBD1. V lost 6 bases to trimming and J lost 6 bases; unmatched junction nucleotides: 19. Germline-derived CDR1 and CDR2 are KGHSH and LQKENI. This CDR3 has 18 residues. CDR3 sequence (DNA): TGTGCCAGCTCCCCTTTGGCGATAGGGGGCGCCGGACCCGGGGAGCTGTTTTTT. Translating gives CASSPLAIGGAGPGELFF. The full variable domain, completed using reference TRBV18 and TRBJ2-2, is NAGVMQNPRHLVRRRGQEARLRCSPMKGHSHVYWYRQLPEEGLKFMVYLQKENIIDESGMPKERFSAEFPKEGPSILRIQQVVRGDSAAYFCASSPLAIGGAGPGELFFGEGSRLTVL.

The chain joins TRBV5-1 to TRBJ2-5; D may be TRBD2 (7 bases). Trimming cost V 4 bases and J 3 bases, with 16 bases left between them. CDR1 and CDR2 from the germline V gene are SGHRS and YFSETQ. This CDR3 is built from 15 residues. This chain's CDR3 is CASSQGPSGEETQYF. The CDR3, as DNA: TGCGCCAGCAGCCAGGGGCCTAGCGGAGAAGAGACCCAGTACTTC.

In this sample, this clone turned up once. The chain joins TRBV7-9 to TRBJ2-7; 9 nucleotides match TRBD2. The CDR3 extends over 19 amino acids. Germline CDR1 and CDR2: SEHNR and FQNEAQ (reference sequence). The V and J ends lost 3 bases and 5 bases, in that order; junction bases with no gene match: 20. The CDR3 region is CASSLVGLAGPSSNDEQYF. CDR3 coding DNA: TGTGCCAGCAGCTTGGTGGGGCTAGCGGGACCTTCGAGTAACGACGAGCAGTACTTC.

The V gene is TRBV10-3, the J gene TRBJ2-5; 13 bases are a match to TRBD2. J gave up 3 bases and V 6 bases, and 7 bases lay outside the gene matches. CDR1 is ENHRY, CDR2 SYGVKD, per germline. The CDR3 totals 16 residues. The CDR3 protein is CAISRGLAGTEETQYF. CDR3 sequence (DNA): TGTGCCATCAGCAGGGGACTAGCGGGAACCGAAGAGACCCAGTACTTC.

The V and J genes are TRBV3-1 (or the pseudogene TRBV3-2) and TRBJ2-1; maybe TRBD2 (5 bases). There are 13 residues in the CDR3. CDR1 is LGHDT, CDR2 YNNKEL, per germline (reference sequence). V was clipped by 2 bases and J by 9 bases, with 11 bases between them. The CDR3 loop is CASSQNLAGEQFF. CDR3 nucleotides: TGTGCCAGCAGCCAAAACCTAGCTGGTGAGCAGTTCTTC.

This clone was counted a single time. The genes are TRBV6-6 and TRBJ2-5; no firm D call. The CDR3 sequence is 15 residues long. Germline CDR1 is MNHNY and CDR2 is SVGAGI (reference sequence). V was cut by 0 bases and J by 2 bases, with 10 bases left in between. Here the CDR3 reads CASSYSRVQQETQYF. CDR3 nucleotide sequence: TGTGCCAGCAGTTACTCCCGGGTTCAGCAAGAGACCCAGTACTTC.

V and J are TRBV11-2 and TRBJ2-1; 7 nucleotides agree with TRBD2. Germline CDR1 and CDR2: SGHAT and FQNNGV. Trimming removed 3 bases from V and 0 bases from J; junction bases left unmatched: 2. The CDR3 covers 15 residues. CDR3 residues: CASSFLAASYNEQFF. The CDR3 nucleotides read TGTGCCAGCAGCTTCCTAGCGGCCTCCTACAATGAGCAGTTCTTC. Combining the CDR3 with reference TRBV11-2 and TRBJ2-1 gives the whole variable domain EAGVAQSPRYKIIEKRQSVAFWCNPISGHATLYWYQQILGQGPKLLIQFQNNGVVDDSQLPKDRFSAERLKGVDSTLKIQPAKLEDSAVYLCASSFLAASYNEQFFGPGTRLTVL.

This chain connects TRBV18 to TRBJ2-7, with D uncertain. V lost 5 bases to trimming and J lost 0 bases, with 5 bases between them. Germline-derived CDR1 and CDR2 are KGHSH and LQKENI. The CDR3 runs to 12 residues. The CDR3 loop is CASSSSSYEQYF. The CDR3 DNA follows: TGTGCCAGCTCATCGAGCTCCTACGAGCAGTACTTC. Using reference TRBV18 and TRBJ2-7 for the parts outside the CDR3, the full variable domain is NAGVMQNPRHLVRRRGQEARLRCSPMKGHSHVYWYRQLPEEGLKFMVYLQKENIIDESGMPKERFSAEFPKEGPSILRIQQVVRGDSAAYFCASSSSSYEQYFGPGTRLTVT.

CDR3 in DNA: TGCAGCGTTCGACAGACCTCCTACAATGAGCAGTTCTTC. Translated: CSVRQTSYNEQFF. V is TRBV29-1 and J is TRBJ2-1; D perhaps matches TRBD1 (5 bases). The germline V and J ends were trimmed by 5 bases and 0 bases, with 8 bases remaining between them. The CDR3 has 13 residues. Germline V gives CDR1 SQVTM, CDR2 ANQGSEA.

The chain uses TRBV7-9 and TRBJ1-4; the D gene is possibly TRBD1 (5 bases). The V and J ends lost 1 base and 14 bases respectively, with 17 bases between them. This CDR3 comprises 14 residues. Looked up from germline, CDR1 is SEHNR and CDR2 is FQNEAQ (reference sequence). The CDR3 region is CASSLEGADNDLFF. DNA for the CDR3: TGTGCCAGCAGCTTAGAAGGGGCCGACAATGATCTGTTTTTT.

Only a few counts were recorded for this clone. The chain uses TRBV11-2 and TRBJ1-1, with D possibly being TRBD1 (5 bases). This CDR3 is 15 amino acids long. Germline V gene lookup returns CDR1 SGHAT and CDR2 FQNNGV. Trimming stripped 5 bases from V and 2 bases from J, with 15 bases between. The CDR3 is CASSPRQGSNTEAFF. CDR3 bases: TGTGCCAGCAGCCCCCGGCAGGGTTCCAACACTGAAGCTTTCTTT.

This chain connects TRBV18 to TRBJ2-2; TRBD2 matches at 10 bases. Germline CDR1 is KGHSH and CDR2 is LQKENI. Unmatched junction bases numbered 5, after V lost 2 bases and J lost 2 bases. This CDR3 contains 17 residues. CDR3 sequence reads: CASSPRASGSNTGELFF. The CDR3 DNA follows: TGTGCCAGCTCACCAAGGGCTAGCGGGAGTAACACCGGGGAGCTGTTTTTT.

The chain is built from TRBV20-1 and TRBJ1-2, with D maybe TRBD1 (5 bases). V lost 3 bases, J lost 2 bases, and 10 bases lay in between. Germline CDR1 and CDR2: DFQATT and SNEGSKA (reference sequence). The CDR3 has 13 residues. Written as DNA, the CDR3 is TGCAGTGCTAGTCAGGGTGGCAACTATGGCTACACCTTC. Its translation: CSASQGGNYGYTF.

The chain couples TRBV5-5 to TRBJ1-4; D unresolved. V lost 4 bases to trimming and J lost 6 bases, with 10 bases between them. The CDR3 is 13 residues long. Germline-derived CDR1 and CDR2 are SGHKS and YYEKEE (reference sequence). The CDR3 DNA follows: TGTGCCAGCAGCCCGGGAGACGATGAAAAACTGTTTTTT. This translates into CASSPGDDEKLFF.

This chain uses TRBV6-6 with TRBJ2-1; D perhaps matches TRBD1 (5 bases). Germline CDR1 is MNHNY and CDR2 is SVGAGI (reference sequence). V was clipped by 5 bases and J by 3 bases, with 20 bases between them. The CDR3 is 17 residues long. CDR3 nucleotide sequence: TGTGCCAGCAGTCCCACGGACATCTCGAAGGACTACAATGAGCAGTTCTTC. Its protein product is CASSPTDISKDYNEQFF.

This clone was counted only a few times. This sequence joins TRBV11-2 and TRBJ2-1, with TRBD2 matching 12 bases. Losses at the gene ends were 5 bases for V and 6 bases for J; bases not matched to a gene: 8. The V gene's germline CDR1 is SGHAT and CDR2 FQNNGV. CDR3 size: 16 residues. This CDR3 is CASSPNGLAGSNEQFF. DNA of the CDR3: TGTGCCAGCAGCCCAAACGGACTAGCGGGATCCAATGAGCAGTTCTTC.

This chain links TRBV6-4 with TRBJ2-7; 8 bases are shared with TRBD1. Per germline, CDR1 MRHNA and CDR2 SNTAGT. CDR3 length: 15 amino acids. V trimming: 3 bases; J trimming: 2 bases; junction bases outside the gene matches: 6. This CDR3 reads CASSEETGVPYEQYF. Written as DNA, the CDR3 is TGTGCCAGCAGTGAAGAGACAGGGGTCCCCTACGAGCAGTACTTC.

This chain connects TRBV18 to TRBJ1-1; D unresolved. This CDR3 has 14 amino acids. Trimming cost V 7 bases and J 4 bases, with 16 bases left between them. Germline V gene lookup returns CDR1 KGHSH and CDR2 LQKENI. Here the CDR3 reads CASFLTPIITEAFF. CDR3 DNA sequence: TGTGCCAGCTTCCTAACCCCCATCATCACTGAAGCTTTCTTT.

This clone was seen more than once but under ten times. This chain joins TRBV14 and TRBJ2-5, with TRBD2 identical over 8 bases. With 1 base clipped from V and 0 bases from J, the junction kept 4 bases outside the gene matches. The germline CDR1 and CDR2 sequences are SGHDN and FVKESK. The CDR3 spans 16 residues. CDR3 sequence reads: CASSQVPGGYQETQYF. The CDR3 DNA sequence: TGTGCCAGCAGCCAAGTTCCGGGGGGGTACCAAGAGACCCAGTACTTC.

This sequence joins TRBV5-1 and TRBJ2-7; 13 bases agree with TRBD2. J gave up 3 bases and V 0 bases, and 6 bases lay outside the gene matches. Germline CDR1 reads SGHRS; CDR2 reads YFSETQ. The CDR3 totals 17 residues. The CDR3 region is CASSLERGLAGIYEQYF. The CDR3 DNA reads as TGCGCCAGCAGCTTGGAACGGGGACTAGCGGGAATCTACGAGCAGTACTTC.

This clone was observed a single time. This chain joins TRBV28 and TRBJ2-1; 14 bases are a match to TRBD2. V was pared by 8 bases and J by 16 bases, with 16 bases of the junction left unmatched. CDR1 and CDR2 from the germline V gene are MDHEN and SYDVKM. This CDR3 has 15 amino acids. CDR3 amino acids: CASHSNPGLAGATFF. For the CDR3, the DNA is TGTGCCAGCCATTCCAACCCGGGACTAGCGGGAGCGACCTTCTTC.

The chain combines TRBV30 with TRBJ1-5; maybe TRBD1 (6 bases). V shed 3 bases and J shed 3 bases, with 9 bases lying between them. Germline V CDR1 and CDR2: GTSNPN, SVGIG (reference sequence). This CDR3 is 13 amino acids long. For the CDR3, the DNA is TGTGCCTGGAGAGGACAGTTCAATCAGCCCCAGCATTTT. Its translation is CAWRGQFNQPQHF.

The chain recombines TRBV7-9 with TRBJ2-7; weak D call: TRBD2 (6 bases). The CDR3 contains 14 residues. Germline loops: CDR1 SEHNR, CDR2 FQNEAQ (reference sequence). The V end was cut by 4 bases, the J end by 3 bases, with 13 bases between. CDR3 region: CASSSTSRDYEQYF. CDR3 nucleotides: TGTGCCAGCAGCTCGACTTCGCGGGACTACGAGCAGTACTTC.